The entry below describes one TCR beta chain. Original handling: Amplification of reference gene primers was used by the study to estimate nucleated cell counts. Libraries were prepared by immunoSEQ multiplex PCR; TCRdb keeps only in-frame clonotypes and omits some of them. That table is the source of V, J and clone size, and D and trimming were worked out from the DNA. The repertoire has tens of thousands of clones, 85% to 90% of them found once; the top ten carry about 25%. CDR3 length equals 13 residues. Between the trimmed V and J ends, which lost 6 bases and 6 bases, there was a span of 14 bases. Germline lookup yields CDR1 MDHEN and CDR2 SYDVKM. This sample is part of a study of blood T cell repertoires in COVID-19.

Sequencing was done on a sample of peripheral blood. The chain recombines TRBV28 with TRBJ2-5; D might be TRBD1 (6 bases). This TCR was sampled from a man aged 55 to 70 with active or convalescent COVID-19. The CDR3 sequence: CASRSQGGKTQYF. CDR3 coding DNA: TGTGCCAGCAGATCCCAAGGGGGTAAGACCCAGTACTTC.